The 27 T cell receptor beta chains below were found in one sample sequenced in a study of OX40 agonist ivuxolimab in advanced cancers. Assay used: immunoSEQ multiplex PCR; TCRdb lists only in-frame clones, some missing. The repertoire holds tens of thousands of clones, with approximately 84% as singletons. The sequenced sample was CD4+ or CD8+ T cells sorted from blood, obtained in a trial of the OX40 agonist ivuxolimab. These receptors originate from an adult with an advanced solid tumor such as melanoma, head and neck, liver or kidney cancer.

V is TRBV19 and J is TRBJ2-6; no firm D call. The CDR3 has 16 residues. Trimming removed 7 bases from V and 3 bases from J, with 16 bases in between. The germline CDR1 and CDR2 sequences are LNHDA and SQIVND (reference sequence). CDR3 residues: CASTRPLGIGANVLTF. CDR3 DNA: TGTGCCAGTACCAGACCGCTTGGTATTGGGGCCAACGTCCTGACTTTC.

This clone was detected a few times. The V and J genes are TRBV7-2 and TRBJ2-2; D is ambiguous. CDR3 size: 15 residues. CDR1 SGHTA and CDR2 FQGNSA come from the germline V gene. Deletions cut 3 bases from V and 5 bases from J, with 13 bases between. CDR3 protein: CASSLPPYATGELFF. In nucleotides, the CDR3 is TGTGCCAGCAGCTTGCCCCCATATGCTACCGGGGAGCTGTTTTTT.

The chain uses TRBV2 and TRBJ1-2, with a possible D match to TRBD1 (6 bases). The CDR3 is 15 amino acids. CDR1 is SNHLY, CDR2 FYNNEI, per germline. V was trimmed by 4 bases and J by 4 bases, leaving 16 bases between them. The CDR3: CASSGGTGLVYGYTF. The CDR3 nucleotides are TGTGCCAGCAGTGGGGGAACAGGGTTAGTCTATGGCTACACCTTC.

The chain combines TRBV29-1 with TRBJ2-1, with TRBD2 matching 8 bases. The CDR3 runs to 11 residues. Germline CDR1 and CDR2: SQVTM and ANQGSEA. The J segment lost 7 bases and the V segment lost 4 bases, leaving 0 bases of the junction unmatched. For the CDR3, the DNA is TGCAGCGTTGCGGGGGGGAATGAGCAGTTCTTC. Translating it yields CSVAGGNEQFF.

The V gene is TRBV5-1, the J gene TRBJ1-4; D gene uncertain. Germline assignment: CDR1 SGHRS and CDR2 YFSETQ. There are 17 residues in the CDR3. Deletions cut 0 bases from V and 0 bases from J, with 12 bases between. The CDR3 DNA follows: TGCGCCAGCAGCTTGGAGCCAGCAACTGCAACTAATGAAAAACTGTTTTTT. The encoded protein is CASSLEPATATNEKLFF.

The gene calls are TRBV29-1 and TRBJ1-1; D is unclear. Per the germline V gene, CDR1 is SQVTM and CDR2 is ANQGSEA. The CDR3 length is 14 residues. The ends were cut back, 3 bases at V and 0 bases at J, with 11 bases in the middle. CDR3 sequence (DNA): TGCAGCGTTGAGGGAGGCCAGATGAACACTGAAGCTTTCTTT. It yields the protein CSVEGGQMNTEAFF.

This chain joins TRBV5-1 and TRBJ2-2; D perhaps matches TRBD2 (6 bases). Between the trimmed V and J ends, which lost 0 bases and 4 bases, there was a span of 13 bases. Germline V gene lookup returns CDR1 SGHRS and CDR2 YFSETQ. CDR3 length: 16 residues. This CDR3 reads CASSLVAGWGTGELFF. The DNA of the CDR3 is TGCGCCAGCAGCTTGGTGGCGGGATGGGGCACCGGGGAGCTGTTTTTT.

This clone was seen just once. J is TRBJ2-3 and V is TRBV15; weak D call: TRBD1 (7 bases). Germline V gene data show CDR1 as LNHNV and CDR2 as YYDKDF (reference sequence). The V and J ends lost 3 bases and 2 bases respectively, with 18 bases between them. This CDR3 has 17 residues. CDR3 amino acids: CATSRGDRTGDTDTQYF. The CDR3 DNA reads as TGTGCCACCAGCAGGGGGGACAGAACGGGAGACACAGATACGCAGTATTTT.

The rearrangement links TRBV5-4 to TRBJ1-2; no reliable D call. Trimming shortened V by 4 bases and J by 7 bases, and 14 bases separated the two germline ends. CDR1 SGHNT and CDR2 YYREEE come from the germline V gene (reference sequence). The CDR3 sequence is 13 residues long. The CDR3 bases are TGTGCCAGCAGCGCCGACATCCCAGGTGGCTACACCTTC. It codes for CASSADIPGGYTF.

V and J are TRBV2 and TRBJ1-4; no definite D call. Germline CDR1 and CDR2: SNHLY and FYNNEI. The CDR3 loop spans 15 amino acids. With 4 bases removed from V and 0 bases from J, the gap between germline ends came to 9 bases. In DNA form, the CDR3 reads TGTGCCAGCAGTGGGCCAGGTGCAACTAATGAAAAACTGTTTTTT. It specifies CASSGPGATNEKLFF.

In this sample, this clone turned up once. The gene calls are TRBV29-1 and TRBJ2-1, with 9 positions matching TRBD2. CDR3 length: 14 amino acids. Trimming removed 4 bases from V and 10 bases from J; junction bases left unmatched: 11. The germline CDR1 and CDR2 sequences are SQVTM and ANQGSEA. The CDR3 reads CSVGAGGWTDEQFF. The CDR3 nucleotides are TGCAGCGTTGGAGCGGGGGGCTGGACAGACGAGCAGTTCTTC.

The chain employs TRBV7-9 and TRBJ2-1, with 14 bases lining up with TRBD2. CDR3 length: 16 residues. Trimming at V came to 5 bases and at J to 9 bases, leaving 9 bases not matched to a gene. Germline V lookup: CDR1 SEHNR, CDR2 FQNEAQ (reference sequence). Here the CDR3 DNA reads TGTGCCAGCAGCCATCTGACTAGCGGGAGGGAAGGTGAGCAGTTCTTC. It translates to CASSHLTSGREGEQFF.

The chain couples TRBV27 to TRBJ2-7; 7 bases agree with TRBD2. V lost 5 bases, J lost 5 bases, and 15 bases stayed unmatched. This CDR3 is built from 16 residues. The germline V gene encodes CDR1 MNHEY and CDR2 SMNVEV (reference sequence). CDR3 sequence (DNA): TGTGCCAGCAGTCAGGGCCTCTGGCGGGAGTCGAACGAGCAGTACTTC. Translated: CASSQGLWRESNEQYF.

CDR3 loop: CASSSDAPYNEQFF. In nucleotides, the CDR3 is TGCGCCAGCAGTTCTGACGCGCCCTACAATGAGCAGTTCTTC. The rearrangement links TRBV5-1 to TRBJ2-1; D is unclear. The CDR3 contains 14 residues. Trimming removed 5 bases at V and 2 bases at J, with 11 bases between. Germline assignment: CDR1 SGHRS and CDR2 YFSETQ.

CDR3 DNA sequence: TGCGCCAGCAGTGAGTCGGCCGGGACAGGGTCCTACGAGCAGTACTTC. Translating gives CASSESAGTGSYEQYF. The V and J genes are TRBV10-2 and TRBJ2-7; 9 nucleotides agree with TRBD1. The CDR3 spans 16 residues. In germline, CDR1 is WSHSY, CDR2 SAAADI. V lost 0 bases, J lost 1 base, and 4 bases stayed unmatched.

CDR3 sequence reads: CASSLGQGLGYGYTF. For the CDR3, the DNA is TGTGCCAGCAGTTTAGGACAGGGGTTGGGATATGGCTACACCTTC. V is TRBV28 and J is TRBJ1-2, with 9 bases that match TRBD1. Germline CDR1 MDHEN, CDR2 SYDVKM. The CDR3 extends over 15 amino acids. With V trimmed by 2 bases and J by 5 bases, 6 bases remained unmatched.

V usage is TRBV6-5 and J usage is TRBJ2-3; D gene unclear. The CDR3 has 13 residues. CDR1 is MNHEY, CDR2 SVGAGI, per germline. V shed 3 bases and J shed 3 bases, with 7 bases lying between them. The CDR3: CASSYVGTDTQYF. The CDR3 nucleotides are TGTGCCAGCAGTTATGTAGGGACAGATACGCAGTATTTT.

The rearrangement joins TRBV5-1 to TRBJ2-7, with TRBD1 matching over 8 bases. The germline V gene has CDR1 SGHRS and CDR2 YFSETQ. The CDR3 extends over 14 amino acids. V lost 2 bases to trimming and J lost 4 bases; unmatched junction nucleotides: 5. CDR3 region: CASSFGQGLYEQYF. The CDR3 coding sequence is TGCGCCAGCAGCTTTGGACAGGGTTTATACGAGCAGTACTTC.

The chain has TRBV29-1 and TRBJ2-7; TRBD2 matches 9 bases. V was pared by 4 bases and J by 0 bases, with 4 bases of the junction left unmatched. Germline CDR1 reads SQVTM; CDR2 reads ANQGSEA. The CDR3 consists of 14 residues. CDR3 DNA: TGCAGCGTTGGACAACTAGCGGGCTCCTACGAGCAGTACTTC. Protein sequence: CSVGQLAGSYEQYF.

This clone was observed a handful of times. The V and J genes are TRBV29-1 and TRBJ2-5; 7 nucleotides align to TRBD1. The CDR3 extends over 13 amino acids. After removal of 4 bases from V and 3 bases from J, the junction contained 5 bases not matched to a gene. CDR1 and CDR2 (germline): SQVTM, ANQGSEA. The CDR3 region is CSVARQGEETQYF. The CDR3 coding sequence is TGCAGCGTTGCACGCCAGGGGGAAGAGACCCAGTACTTC. The whole variable domain, remainder taken from reference TRBV29-1 and TRBJ2-5, is SAVISQKPSRDICQRGTSLTIQCQVDSQVTMMFWYRQQPGQSLTLIATANQGSEATYESGFVIDKFPISRPNLTFSTLTVSNMSPEDSSIYLCSVARQGEETQYFGPGTRLLVL.

The V and J genes are TRBV6-5 and TRBJ1-2, with no clear D. The CDR3 has 11 residues. Germline assignment: CDR1 MNHEY and CDR2 SVGAGI. Between the trimmed V and J ends, which lost 5 bases and 10 bases, there was a span of 11 bases. CDR3 sequence: CASSQARDYTF. In nucleotides, the CDR3 is TGTGCCAGCAGTCAAGCCCGGGACTACACCTTC.

V usage is TRBV28 and J usage is TRBJ2-5; D unresolved. The germline CDR1 and CDR2 sequences are MDHEN and SYDVKM. The CDR3 length is 13 residues. V was cut by 3 bases and J by 4 bases, with 9 bases left in between. The CDR3 bases are TGTGCCAGCAGTTTGGCTAATGGAGAGACCCAGTACTTC. Protein product: CASSLANGETQYF.

The rearrangement joins TRBV4-1 to TRBJ2-7; weak D call: TRBD2 (6 bases). V was pared by 2 bases and J by 5 bases, with 22 bases between. The CDR3 has 17 residues. Germline CDR1 MGHRA, CDR2 YSYEKL. This CDR3 reads CASSQIPGTLRTHEQYF. In nucleotides, the CDR3 is TGCGCCAGCAGCCAAATCCCTGGGACTCTTCGCACCCACGAGCAGTACTTC.

The chain recombines TRBV28 with TRBJ1-2, with TRBD1 as a possible D gene (6 bases). The CDR3 runs 14 residues. The germline V and J ends were trimmed by 1 base and 7 bases, with 13 bases remaining between them. CDR1 MDHEN and CDR2 SYDVKM come from the germline V gene. The CDR3 reads CASSLYMGAGGYTF. CDR3 DNA sequence: TGTGCCAGCAGTTTATATATGGGGGCTGGTGGCTACACCTTC.

This rearrangement joins TRBV4-1 to TRBJ2-1, with 12 bases fitting TRBD2. The germline CDR1 and CDR2 sequences are MGHRA and YSYEKL. The CDR3 runs to 18 residues. The trim removed 0 bases at V and 4 bases at J, leaving 7 bases unmatched. CDR3 coding DNA: TGCGCCAGCAGCCAAGATTGGAGACTAGCGGGAGATTACAATGAGCAGTTCTTC. It codes for CASSQDWRLAGDYNEQFF.

The J gene is TRBJ2-7, the V gene TRBV28; perhaps TRBD2 as D (5 bases). V dropped 2 bases and J dropped 3 bases, with 17 bases sitting between them. The CDR3 has 16 residues. Germline CDR1 is MDHEN and CDR2 is SYDVKM. In DNA form, the CDR3 reads TGTGCCAGCAGTTTAATTGGGCTAGCCGGTCTCTACGAGCAGTACTTC. It encodes CASSLIGLAGLYEQYF.

This clone was seen once. This sequence joins TRBV10-3 and TRBJ1-5; tentatively, D is TRBD1 (6 bases). V dropped 0 bases and J dropped 2 bases, with 11 bases sitting between them. The CDR3 covers 16 residues. Germline values: CDR1 ENHRY, CDR2 SYGVKD. CDR3 region: CAISESRGGGNQPQHF. Written as DNA, the CDR3 is TGTGCCATCAGTGAGTCCCGAGGGGGAGGCAATCAGCCCCAGCATTTT.